This TCR beta chain came from a study of blood T cell repertoires in COVID-19. Study-level background: Collection of acute and convalescent COVID-19 samples took place in the United States, Italy and Spain. Sources were T cells, B-cell-depleted T cells, or PBMCs; the material itself was cDNA or gDNA.

The authors' processing: Amplifying reference gene primers gave estimates of nucleated cell counts. Data came from immunoSEQ multiplex PCR; TCRdb stores just in-frame clones and leaves some out. The DNA gave D and trimming, while V, J and clone size come from that table. Of around 250,000 clones listed, 84% are singletons. Germline V CDR1 and CDR2: MDHEN, SYDVKM. The CDR3 length is 15 residues. Trimming shortened V by 6 bases and J by 5 bases, and 14 bases separated the two germline ends. The sequence derives from a human donor in a cohort sampled during active COVID-19. Sequencing was performed on peripheral blood. The chain uses TRBV28 and TRBJ2-6; tentatively, D is TRBD1 (6 bases). CDR3 in DNA: TGTGCCAGCAGAGAACAGGGTGGTCGGGCCAACGTCCTGACTTTC. Its translation: CASREQGGRANVLTF.